Presented here are 22 T cell receptor beta chains from one specimen sequenced in a study of TIL therapy for anti-PD-1-resistant metastatic lung cancer. This was the immunoSEQ v3 assay. The data were produced by immunoSEQ multiplex PCR, yet TCRdb's version contains in-frame clones alone and is incomplete. Among about 60,000 clones, around 63% were seen once, and the ten largest hold around 6.6%. Specified time point: pre-treatment sample, taken before nivolumab and TIL therapy. The sample consisted of blood, taken at baseline. These receptors were obtained from a person aged 25 to 79 with non-small cell lung cancer.

This chain joins TRBV6-1 and TRBJ1-1, with 7 bases identical to TRBD1. The trim removed 5 bases at V and 11 bases at J, leaving 5 bases unmatched. The CDR3 consists of 11 residues. Germline CDR1 and CDR2: MNHNS and SASEGT. This chain's CDR3 is CASSHDRAAFF. CDR3 DNA: TGTGCCAGCAGTCATGACAGGGCGGCTTTCTTT.

The gene calls are TRBV7-8 and TRBJ2-3, with D tentatively TRBD1 (5 bases). This CDR3 comprises 14 residues. V gave up 3 bases and J gave up 3 bases, with 10 bases separating them. Germline lookup yields CDR1 SGHVS and CDR2 FQNEAQ. The CDR3 sequence is CASSFTGPTDTQYF. CDR3 in DNA: TGTGCCAGCAGCTTTACAGGACCAACAGATACGCAGTATTTT.

J is TRBJ1-2 and V is TRBV5-1; TRBD1 might be the D (5 bases). This CDR3 is 13 amino acids long. CDR1 is SGHRS and CDR2 is YFSETQ in the germline V gene. With 4 bases removed from V and 8 bases from J, the gap between germline ends came to 15 bases. CDR3 sequence (DNA): TGCGCCAGCAGCAGAGACAGTGCGCCGGGCTACACCTTC. Translating gives CASSRDSAPGYTF. Full variable domain (outside the CDR3, taken from reference TRBV5-1 and TRBJ1-2): KAGVTQTPRYLIKTRGQQVTLSCSPISGHRSVSWYQQTPGQGLQFLFEYFSETQRNKGNFPGRFSGRQFSNSRSEMNVSTLELGDSALYLCASSRDSAPGYTFGSGTRLTVV.

There are a few counts of this clone. The chain couples TRBV7-9 to TRBJ1-1, with D perhaps matching TRBD1 (5 bases). Looked up from germline, CDR1 is SEHNR and CDR2 is FQNEAQ (reference sequence). The ends were cut back, 1 base at V and 7 bases at J, with 10 bases in the middle. This CDR3 comprises 13 residues. DNA for the CDR3: TGTGCCAGCAGCTTAGGGACAACCAATGAAGCTTTCTTT. Protein product: CASSLGTTNEAFF.

The chain couples TRBV14 to TRBJ2-7, with 8 bases fitting TRBD2. J lost 4 bases, V lost 5 bases, and 16 bases had no gene match. This CDR3 comprises 17 residues. Germline CDR1 reads SGHDN; CDR2 reads FVKESK. This CDR3 reads CASSVNPSGRRAYEQYF. The DNA of the CDR3 is TGTGCCAGCAGCGTAAACCCGAGCGGGAGAAGAGCTTACGAGCAGTACTTC.

The chain is built from TRBV5-4 and TRBJ2-7, with TRBD1 matching over 8 bases. This CDR3 spans 15 amino acids. V was pared by 4 bases and J by 2 bases, with 8 bases of the junction left unmatched. Germline lookup yields CDR1 SGHNT and CDR2 YYREEE (reference sequence). CDR3 in amino acids: CASSPDRGTPYEQYF. Written as DNA, the CDR3 is TGTGCCAGCAGCCCCGACAGGGGAACCCCCTACGAGCAGTACTTC.

This clone was counted only a few times. This rearrangement joins TRBV4-1 to TRBJ1-5; D is possibly TRBD1 (5 bases). The germline V gene encodes CDR1 MGHRA and CDR2 YSYEKL. This CDR3 comprises 21 residues. Trimming took off 0 bases at V and 3 bases at J, with 27 bases between the two ends. The CDR3 here is CASSQDTGMGVRLGANQPQHF. In DNA form, the CDR3 reads TGCGCCAGCAGCCAAGATACGGGGATGGGGGTTCGTTTAGGGGCCAATCAGCCCCAGCATTTT.

The V gene is TRBV6-6, the J gene TRBJ1-5; D may be TRBD1 (6 bases). V was cut by 6 bases and J by 4 bases, with 16 bases left in between. Germline V gene data show CDR1 as MNHNY and CDR2 as SVGAGI (reference sequence). The CDR3 contains 15 residues. The CDR3 nucleotides are TGTGCCAGCAGCCCTTCGGGGGCGATGAATCAGCCCCAGCATTTT. It codes for CASSPSGAMNQPQHF.

The rearrangement uses TRBV30 and TRBJ2-3; 8 bases agree with TRBD2. This CDR3 spans 14 amino acids. CDR1 and CDR2 (germline): GTSNPN, SVGIG (reference sequence). The ends lost 2 bases at V and 2 bases at J; junction bases unmatched: 3. The CDR3 DNA is TGTGCCTGGAGTTATAGCGGGGACACAGATACGCAGTATTTT. This sequence encodes CAWSYSGDTDTQYF.

J is TRBJ2-7 and V is TRBV6-1; D perhaps matches TRBD2 (6 bases). Germline V gene data show CDR1 as MNHNS and CDR2 as SASEGT. Trimming took off 0 bases at V and 3 bases at J, with 6 bases between the two ends. The length of the CDR3 is 13 residues. The CDR3 sequence is CASSEASGYEQYF. CDR3 DNA: TGTGCCAGCAGTGAAGCTAGCGGCTACGAGCAGTACTTC.

The chain links TRBV4-2 to TRBJ2-5; no reliable D call. The germline V and J ends were trimmed by 2 bases and 5 bases, with 9 bases remaining between them. The length of the CDR3 is 13 residues. Germline V gene data show CDR1 as LGHNA and CDR2 as YNFKEQ. The CDR3 nucleotides are TGTGCCAGCAGCCAATCGACTGAGGAGACCCAGTACTTC. Protein: CASSQSTEETQYF.

V is TRBV7-6 and J is TRBJ2-1; 7 nucleotides match TRBD2. Germline CDR1 and CDR2: SGHVS and FNYEAQ. V lost 5 bases and J lost 2; bases outside the gene matches: 12. CDR3 length equals 17 residues. The CDR3 nucleotides are TGTGCCAGCAGCCCTCGACTGGGCGGGAGCCCCTACAATGAGCAGTTCTTC. It is translated as CASSPRLGGSPYNEQFF.

This clone was seen a handful of times. The chain's CDR3 is CASSLAETGGNTIYF. CDR3 DNA: TGCGCCAGCAGCTTGGCCGAGACTGGTGGGAACACCATATATTTT. The chain joins TRBV5-1 to TRBJ1-3, with D uncertain. CDR3 length equals 15 residues. V lost 0 bases, J lost 7 bases, and 14 bases lay in between. Germline V CDR1 and CDR2: SGHRS, YFSETQ. The entire variable domain, with the rest obtained from reference TRBV5-1 and TRBJ1-3, is as follows: KAGVTQTPRYLIKTRGQQVTLSCSPISGHRSVSWYQQTPGQGLQFLFEYFSETQRNKGNFPGRFSGRQFSNSRSEMNVSTLELGDSALYLCASSLAETGGNTIYFGEGSWLTVV.

This rearrangement joins TRBV18 to TRBJ1-5; perhaps TRBD1 as D (6 bases). This CDR3 contains 14 residues. Per germline, CDR1 KGHSH and CDR2 LQKENI. V dropped 0 bases and J dropped 7 bases, with 10 bases sitting between them. DNA of the CDR3: TGTGCCAGCTCACCACCAGGGGGTGACCAGCCCCAGCATTTT. Amino acid sequence: CASSPPGGDQPQHF.

The rearrangement uses TRBV27 and TRBJ1-1; 9 bases fit TRBD1. CDR1 is MNHEY and CDR2 is SMNVEV in the germline V gene (reference sequence). The CDR3 has 13 residues. V shed 4 bases and J 4 bases; nucleotides not matched to a gene: 1. The CDR3 is CASSWDRATEAFF. CDR3 coding DNA: TGTGCCAGCAGTTGGGACAGGGCCACTGAAGCTTTCTTT.

The V and J genes are TRBV19 and TRBJ2-5; D is undetermined. Between the trimmed V and J ends, which lost 1 base and 1 base, there was a span of 7 bases. The CDR3 is 14 amino acids. The germline gives CDR1 LNHDA, CDR2 SQIVND (reference sequence). The CDR3 is CASSIGAAQETQYF. The CDR3 DNA reads as TGTGCCAGTAGTATAGGGGCGGCCCAAGAGACCCAGTACTTC.

Here the CDR3 reads CAISENTEAFF. CDR3 DNA: TGTGCCATCAGTGAGAACACTGAAGCTTTCTTT. The chain employs TRBV10-3 and TRBJ1-1, with D hard to call. Germline assignment: CDR1 ENHRY and CDR2 SYGVKD. CDR3 length: 11 residues. Trimming took 2 bases from V and 2 from J, leaving 0 bases between them.

CDR3 in DNA: TGTGCCAGCCTTGAAGGGGCACGAGGTGAAAAACTGTTTTTT. This sequence encodes CASLEGARGEKLFF. The genes are TRBV6-1 and TRBJ1-4; D perhaps matches TRBD1 (5 bases). V lost 8 bases and J 7 bases, leaving 17 bases between the germline ends. The CDR3 consists of 14 residues. Looked up from germline, CDR1 is MNHNS and CDR2 is SASEGT.

The V and J genes are TRBV5-1 and TRBJ2-5; D uncertain. CDR1 and CDR2 from the germline V gene are SGHRS and YFSETQ. The CDR3 runs to 15 residues. Trimming shortened V by 4 bases and J by 2 bases, and 15 bases separated the two germline ends. The CDR3 loop is CASSPNPVPQETQYF. The DNA for the CDR3 is TGCGCCAGCAGCCCGAATCCAGTACCTCAAGAGACCCAGTACTTC.

This chain joins TRBV5-4 and TRBJ2-4; 8 bases map to TRBD2. Trimming at V came to 0 bases and at J to 12 bases, leaving 20 bases not matched to a gene. The CDR3 covers 18 residues. The V gene's germline CDR1 is SGHNT and CDR2 YYREEE (reference sequence). The chain's CDR3 is CASSLGFSGKWPGAGQYF. The CDR3 region has the DNA TGTGCCAGCAGCTTGGGGTTTAGCGGGAAATGGCCTGGGGCGGGTCAGTACTTC.

V gene TRBV15 combines with J gene TRBJ2-7; unclear D gene. V was cut by 0 bases and J by 0 bases, with 9 bases left in between. The CDR3 is 15 residues long. Germline CDR1 and CDR2: LNHNV and YYDKDF (reference sequence). For the CDR3, the DNA is TGTGCCACCAGCAGAGAGGGCGCCAACTCCTACGAGCAGTACTTC. This codes for CATSREGANSYEQYF.

The chain couples TRBV2 to TRBJ2-3; 7 bases map to TRBD2. The germline V gene encodes CDR1 SNHLY and CDR2 FYNNEI. This CDR3 comprises 13 residues. The ends lost 4 bases at V and 3 bases at J; junction bases unmatched: 1. The CDR3 bases are TGTGCCAGCAGTGGGACTAGAACAGATACGCAGTATTTT. This codes for CASSGTRTDTQYF.